A single sample gave rise to the 8 T cell receptor beta chains below, sequenced in a study of T cells in Graves' hyperthyroidism and ophthalmopathy. Amplification yielded TCR beta CDR3 regions, with RNA transcripts as the source. First-round RT-PCR targeting the TCR CDR3 was performed with the HTBI primer set. TCRdb itself ran the multiplex PCR reads through MiXCR, one entry per CDR3 protein. Of hundreds of thousands of distinct CDR3 sequences listed, about 38% are singletons. Sequenced sample: blood. The receptors come from a young man with Graves' hyperthyroidism.

To note about this clonotype: One end of the junction varies from germline; a read error may be responsible. This sequence joins TRBV7-7 and TRBJ2-2; D not certain. Germline CDR1 SSHAT, CDR2 FNYEAQ (reference sequence). The CDR3 covers 15 residues. For the CDR3, the DNA is TGTGCTAGCAGCTTAAACCCCAGTGGCACCGGGGAGCTGTTTTTT. Protein: CASSLNPSGTGELFF.

This clonotype was counted many times. V gene TRBV2 combines with J gene TRBJ2-5, with 7 bases fitting TRBD1. Germline V CDR1 and CDR2: SNHLY, FYNNEI. The CDR3 spans 14 residues. After removal of 4 bases from V and 7 bases from J, the junction contained 9 bases not matched to a gene. CDR3 sequence reads: CASSVTGEAVTQYF. The CDR3 coding sequence is TGTGCCAGCAGTGTTACAGGGGAAGCCGTGACCCAGTACTTC.

The chain combines TRBV5-4 with TRBJ1-1, with unresolved D. The V gene lost 0 bases and the J gene lost 5 bases, with 14 bases spanning the gap. This CDR3 is built from 15 residues. In germline, CDR1 is SGHNT, CDR2 YYREEE (reference sequence). This CDR3 reads CASSLGGERGTEAFF. The CDR3 nucleotides read TGTGCCAGCAGCTTGGGCGGGGAAAGAGGGACTGAAGCTTTCTTT.

This clonotype was picked up many times. CDR3 coding DNA: TGTGCCAGCAGCTGGGGGACGGAGGGAGGCTACACCTTC. The encoded protein is CASSWGTEGGYTF. The chain combines TRBV2 with TRBJ1-2; possibly TRBD1 for D (5 bases). The CDR3 is made up of 13 amino acids. With 6 bases removed from V and 8 bases from J, the gap between germline ends came to 16 bases. Germline V gene sequence: CDR1 SNHLY, CDR2 FYNNEI.

This clonotype appeared a few times. The rearrangement uses TRBV7-9 and TRBJ1-1; 8 bases fit TRBD1. Per germline, CDR1 SEHNR and CDR2 FQNEAQ (reference sequence). The CDR3 contains 16 residues. J gave up 0 bases and V 5 bases, and 8 bases lay outside the gene matches. The CDR3 protein is CASSPRDRPMNTEAFF. The CDR3 region has the DNA TGTGCCAGCAGCCCACGGGACAGGCCTATGAACACTGAAGCTTTCTTT.

V gene TRBV5-1 combines with J gene TRBJ1-1, with TRBD1 matching 9 bases. V dropped 0 bases and J dropped 11; count of bases not matched to a gene: 5. Germline-derived CDR1 and CDR2 are SGHRS and YFSETQ. This CDR3 region has 13 residues. The CDR3 loop reads CASSLGTGEKAFF. The DNA for the CDR3 is TGCGCCAGCAGCTTGGGGACAGGGGAGAAGGCTTTCTTT.

The gene calls are TRBV4-1 and TRBJ2-7, with D possibly matching TRBD2 (6 bases). In germline, CDR1 is MGHRA, CDR2 YSYEKL. The CDR3 covers 15 residues. Trimming stripped 4 bases from V and 4 bases from J, with 17 bases between. CDR3 sequence: CASSRGGSAGYEQYF. The CDR3 bases are TGCGCCAGCAGCCGGGGAGGCTCAGCGGGTTACGAGCAGTACTTC.

The chain couples TRBV27 to TRBJ2-6; D not resolved. CDR3 size: 14 residues. Trimming pared 4 bases from V and 3 bases from J, leaving 7 bases between. The germline gives CDR1 MNHEY, CDR2 SMNVEV (reference sequence). CDR3 sequence: CASSYGYGANVLTF. The CDR3 DNA sequence: TGTGCCAGCAGTTACGGTTATGGGGCCAACGTCCTGACTTTC. The full variable domain, in which reference TRBV27 and TRBJ2-6 provide the parts outside the CDR3, is EAQVTQNPRYLITVTGKKLTVTCSQNMNHEYMSWYRQDPGLGLRQIYYSMNVEVTDKGDVPEGYKVSRKEKRNFPLILESPSPNQTSLYFCASSYGYGANVLTFGAGSRLTVL.